This T cell receptor beta chain was recorded in a study of blood T cell repertoires in COVID-19. Overall study context: The cDNA or gDNA used as material had been derived from T cells, B-cell-depleted T cells, or PBMCs.

CDR3 length: 20 amino acids. V lost 0 bases and J lost 5; bases outside the gene matches: 16. From germline, CDR1 is SGHAT and CDR2 FQNNGV. Original methodology: Amplification of reference gene primers provided the estimated nucleated cell counts. Some clones are missing from TCRdb's copy, which holds only in-frame ones; the method was immunoSEQ multiplex PCR. The V and J calls and the clone size are those of that table, but D and trimming were determined from the DNA. The sample lists approximately 250,000 clones, 88% occurring once. Enrolled through a virtual design, the participants were between roughly 18 and 90 years of age and came from approximately 25 US areas.

The rearrangement joins TRBV11-2 to TRBJ1-2; 12 bases map to TRBD1. The specimen was PBMCs or T cells enriched from blood (not recorded which). This receptor was identified in a woman aged 40 to 55 who had been exposed to COVID-19. The CDR3 DNA is TGTGCCAGCAGCTTAGATGGCCGCCGGGACAGGGGGCGCGAGGGGTATGGCTACACCTTC. Translated, it gives CASSLDGRRDRGREGYGYTF.